The 14 T cell receptor beta chains in this list originate from one sample, sequenced in a study of T cells in Graves' hyperthyroidism and ophthalmopathy. TCR beta CDR3 regions were amplified from RNA transcripts. The HTBI primer set served for first-round RT-PCR of the TCR CDR3. From the multiplex PCR reads, TCRdb called clonotypes with MiXCR, one entry per CDR3 protein. The sample gives some 570,000 distinct CDR3 sequences, approximately 15% of which show up once; 6.5% to 9% is in the top ten. The sequenced material came from blood. All receptors come from a woman aged 18-35 years with Graves' ophthalmopathy.

In this sample, this clonotype turned up many times. The chain is built from TRBV11-2 and TRBJ2-2; the match to TRBD1 covers 10 bases. The CDR3 spans 14 residues. V gave up 7 bases and J gave up 4 bases; unmatched junction bases: 3. Germline V lookup: CDR1 SGHAT, CDR2 FQNNGV. As DNA, the CDR3 is TGTGCCAGCATGCGGACAGGGGGCACCGGGGAGCTGTTTTTT. It translates to CASMRTGGTGELFF.

The genes are TRBV7-3 and TRBJ2-2; 7 bases align to TRBD1. The CDR3 totals 15 residues. V shed 5 bases, J shed 2 bases, and the junction held 5 bases outside the gene matches. Germline CDR1 and CDR2: SGHTA and FQGTGA. The CDR3 region is CASSKQGSNTGELFF. In DNA, the CDR3 is TGTGCCAGCAGCAAACAGGGGTCAAACACCGGGGAGCTGTTTTTT.

This clonotype showed up many times. The chain carries TRBV7-2 and TRBJ1-5; maybe TRBD1 (5 bases). Germline lookup yields CDR1 SGHTA and CDR2 FQGNSA. The CDR3 is 16 amino acids. V dropped 5 bases and J dropped 3 bases, with 17 bases sitting between them. CDR3 bases: TGTGCCAGCAGCACACCGCCCGGGACGGACAATCAGCCCCAGCATTTT. Translating gives CASSTPPGTDNQPQHF.

This chain uses TRBV19 with TRBJ1-5, with D perhaps TRBD1 (5 bases). CDR1 LNHDA and CDR2 SQIVND come from the germline V gene (reference sequence). V dropped 7 bases and J dropped 5 bases, with 15 bases sitting between them. This CDR3 region has 14 residues. DNA for the CDR3: TGTGCCAGTAAACCCCAGGGTCCTTATCAGCCCCAGCATTTT. Translation gives CASKPQGPYQPQHF.

This rearrangement joins TRBV20-1 to TRBJ1-2, with D possibly TRBD1 on 6 matching bases. The germline V gene has CDR1 DFQATT and CDR2 SNEGSKA (reference sequence). The ends were cut back, 5 bases at V and 8 bases at J, with 24 bases in the middle. The length of the CDR3 is 15 residues. CDR3 in amino acids: CSAWGRFTGLDGYTF. The CDR3 bases are TGCAGTGCTTGGGGTCGTTTCACAGGGCTCGACGGCTACACCTTC.

A few counts support this clonotype. The J gene is TRBJ1-1, the V gene TRBV6-1, with no clear D. The germline gives CDR1 MNHNS, CDR2 SASEGT. CDR3 length equals 11 residues. V was trimmed by 8 bases and J by 5 bases, leaving 9 bases between them. CDR3 coding DNA: TGTGCCAGCTTCGGAGGTACTGAAGCTTTCTTT. The encoded protein is CASFGGTEAFF.

This chain connects TRBV3-1 to TRBJ1-6; TRBD1 matches at 7 bases. This CDR3 contains 17 residues. CDR1 is LGHDT and CDR2 is YNNKEL in the germline V gene (reference sequence). J was trimmed by 4 bases and V by 4 bases; bases with no gene match: 10. The CDR3 bases are TGTGCCAGCAGCCCCCGGGACAGCGAATATTATAATTCACCCCTCCACTTT. Protein product: CASSPRDSEYYNSPLHF.

This clonotype was found many times. V usage is TRBV11-2 and J usage is TRBJ2-3; 12 nucleotides line up with TRBD2. Unmatched junction bases numbered 8, after V lost 6 bases and J lost 4 bases. This CDR3 spans 16 amino acids. CDR1 and CDR2 from the germline V gene are SGHAT and FQNNGV. For the CDR3, the DNA is TGTGCCAGCAGAACTCCGCGACTAGCGGGAGCAGATACGCAGTATTTT. It yields the protein CASRTPRLAGADTQYF. Using reference TRBV11-2 and TRBJ2-3 for the parts outside the CDR3, the full variable domain is EAGVAQSPRYKIIEKRQSVAFWCNPISGHATLYWYQQILGQGPKLLIQFQNNGVVDDSQLPKDRFSAERLKGVDSTLKIQPAKLEDSAVYLCASRTPRLAGADTQYFGPGTRLTVL.

This clonotype came up once. This chain uses TRBV6-1 with TRBJ1-1, with 7 bases identical to TRBD1. The V gene's germline CDR1 is MNHNS and CDR2 SASEGT. V trimming: 6 bases; J trimming: 1 base; junction bases outside the gene matches: 5. This CDR3 region has 14 residues. The DNA of the CDR3 is TGTGCCAGCAGGCCAGGGGGGGCGAACACTGAAGCTTTCTTT. It translates to CASRPGGANTEAFF.

The chain joins TRBV6-2 or TRBV6-3 to TRBJ2-5; 10 nucleotides agree with TRBD1. V gave up 0 bases and J gave up 5 bases; unmatched junction bases: 6. The germline V gene encodes CDR1 MNHEY and CDR2 SVGEGT. The CDR3 runs 16 residues. As DNA, the CDR3 is TGTGCCAGCAGTTACTCGACAGGGGGCGGGGAGGAGACCCAGTACTTC. Its translation is CASSYSTGGGEETQYF.

This clonotype was detected ten times or more. The J gene is TRBJ2-3, the V gene TRBV18, with a weak D call TRBD1 (6 bases). The V gene's germline CDR1 is KGHSH and CDR2 LQKENI. This CDR3 comprises 15 residues. Trimming shortened V by 9 bases and J by 1 base, and 17 bases separated the two germline ends. CDR3 protein: CASCKGTSGTDTQYF. CDR3 bases: TGTGCCAGTTGTAAAGGGACATCCGGCACAGATACGCAGTATTTT.

J is TRBJ1-5 and V is TRBV19; TRBD1 aligns across 7 bases. J gave up 1 base and V 7 bases, and 7 bases lay outside the gene matches. The CDR3 consists of 15 residues. The germline V gene has CDR1 LNHDA and CDR2 SQIVND (reference sequence). The CDR3, as DNA: TGTGCCAGTAACGAAGTGGGACAGAGCAATCAGCCCCAGCATTTT. Amino acids: CASNEVGQSNQPQHF.

This clonotype was detected many times. The V gene is TRBV9, the J gene TRBJ2-2; TRBD1 or TRBD2 may be the D gene (5 bases each). This CDR3 has 15 residues. V was clipped by 4 bases and J by 4 bases, with 14 bases between them. The germline V gene has CDR1 SGDLS and CDR2 YYNGEE. The CDR3 DNA sequence: TGTGCCAGCAGCTCAGGGTGGGACCTCACCGGGGAGCTGTTTTTT. The encoded protein is CASSSGWDLTGELFF.

This clonotype was counted a few times. The chain links TRBV9 to TRBJ2-7; TRBD2 is a possible D gene (6 bases). This CDR3 is 16 amino acids long. Germline V gives CDR1 SGDLS, CDR2 YYNGEE. Between the trimmed V and J ends, which lost 0 bases and 4 bases, there was a span of 17 bases. Written as DNA, the CDR3 is TGTGCCAGCAGCGTAGAGGCGGGATGGGGATTTTACGAGCAGTACTTC. Protein product: CASSVEAGWGFYEQYF.